The rows below give T cell receptor beta chains drawn from one sample of a study of T cells in Graves' hyperthyroidism and ophthalmopathy. TCRdb re-called the multiplex PCR reads through MiXCR, storing one row per CDR3 protein. The profile shows 540,000 or so distinct CDR3 sequences, under 60% of them singletons. Material: peripheral blood or thyroid tissue (not recorded which). Receptors originate from an adult woman with Graves' disease, either hyperthyroidism or ophthalmopathy (not recorded which). CDR3s include the opening cysteine and the closing phenylalanine or tryptophan. The D gene is left open where the match is weak. Clone size, where shown, is once, few, many, or a class for clones that have expanded.

v_call: TRBV10-2
j_call: TRBJ1-1
d_call: .
clone_size: .
cdr3_nt: TGCGCCAGCAGTGAGCCGGACAGAACCAACACTGAAGCTTTCTTT
cdr3_aa: CASSEPDRTNTEAFF

v_call: TRBV10-2
j_call: TRBJ2-5
d_call: TRBD1
clone_size: .
cdr3_nt: TGCGCCAGCAGTGAGGGTTCCGTAGGGGGCGGAGAGACCCAGTACTTC
cdr3_aa: CASSEGSVGGGETQYF

v_call: TRBV29-1
j_call: TRBJ1-1
d_call: .
clone_size: .
cdr3_nt: TGCAGCAGTTTAGGGAACACTGAAGCTTTCTTT
cdr3_aa: CSSLGNTEAFF

v_call: TRBV29-1
j_call: TRBJ1-1
d_call: .
clone_size: few
cdr3_nt: TGCAGCGTTGTTTTGCGGGGGACTGAAGCTTTCTTT
cdr3_aa: CSVVLRGTEAFF

v_call: TRBV7-2
j_call: TRBJ1-2
d_call: .
clone_size: few
cdr3_nt: TGTGCCAGCAGCTTAGGAGGGTTCGGCTACACCTTC
cdr3_aa: CASSLGGFGYTF

v_call: TRBV10-2
j_call: TRBJ1-1
d_call: .
clone_size: .
cdr3_nt: TGCGCCACTGGTTCCGCTGGAGCTAATTTGGGCACTGAAGCTTTCTTT
cdr3_aa: CATGSAGANLGTEAFF

v_call: TRBV2
j_call: TRBJ1-1
d_call: .
clone_size: many
cdr3_nt: TGTGCCACCGTGCTTGACTCGGGGGGCACTGAAGCTTTCTTT
cdr3_aa: CATVLDSGGTEAFF

v_call: TRBV20-1
j_call: TRBJ1-5
d_call: .
clone_size: .
cdr3_nt: TGCAGTTATCGTGGTGGGGCGAGCAATCAGCCCCAGCATTTT
cdr3_aa: CSYRGGASNQPQHF

v_call: TRBV7-9
j_call: TRBJ2-6
d_call: .
clone_size: .
cdr3_nt: TGTGCCAGCAGCCCCATGACAGCTAACGTCCTGACTTTC
cdr3_aa: CASSPMTANVLTF

v_call: TRBV12-3/TRBV12-4
j_call: TRBJ2-2
d_call: .
clone_size: many
cdr3_nt: TGTGCCAGCAGTTTTTCTCATTCCACCGGGGAGCTGTTTTTT
cdr3_aa: CASSFSHSTGELFF

v_call: TRBV29-1
j_call: TRBJ1-2
d_call: TRBD1
clone_size: .
cdr3_nt: TGCAGCGTGAGATCGGGGACAGGCGGCTATGGCTACACCTTC
cdr3_aa: CSVRSGTGGYGYTF

v_call: TRBV7-8
j_call: TRBJ1-1
d_call: .
clone_size: .
cdr3_nt: TGTGCCAGCAGCCTCACATCCGTAGCGGGCACTGAAGCTTTCTTT
cdr3_aa: CASSLTSVAGTEAFF

v_call: TRBV20-1
j_call: TRBJ1-2
d_call: TRBD1
clone_size: .
cdr3_nt: TGCAGTTCAGGACAGGGGGGATATGGCTACACCTTC
cdr3_aa: CSSGQGGYGYTF

v_call: TRBV10-3
j_call: TRBJ2-7
d_call: .
clone_size: .
cdr3_nt: TGTGCCATCAGTGAGTCCCTGGGGGTCCCCTACGAGCAGTACTTC
cdr3_aa: CAISESLGVPYEQYF

v_call: TRBV27
j_call: TRBJ1-3
d_call: .
clone_size: many
cdr3_nt: TGTGCCAGCGGCTCGACCTCCAGCATATATTTT
cdr3_aa: CASGSTSSIYF

v_call: TRBV5-1
j_call: TRBJ1-2
d_call: TRBD1
clone_size: .
cdr3_nt: TGTGCCAGCAGCCAAGACGGACAGGGGGACTATGGCTACACCTTC
cdr3_aa: CASSQDGQGDYGYTF

v_call: TRBV2
j_call: TRBJ2-5
d_call: TRBD2
clone_size: once
cdr3_nt: TGTGCCAGCAGTGGAGGGCTAGCGGAACAAGAGACCCAGTACTTC
cdr3_aa: CASSGGLAEQETQYF

v_call: TRBV11-1
j_call: TRBJ1-2
d_call: .
clone_size: .
cdr3_nt: TGTGCCAGCAGCCAGCCTGATACGTTTCGCTGCACCTTC
cdr3_aa: CASSQPDTFRCTF

v_call: TRBV10-3
j_call: TRBJ1-1
d_call: .
clone_size: few
cdr3_nt: TGTGCCATCAAGGACTCGACTGAAGCTTTCTTT
cdr3_aa: CAIKDSTEAFF

v_call: TRBV7-9
j_call: TRBJ2-2
d_call: TRBD2
clone_size: many
cdr3_nt: TGTGCCAGCAGCCCCACTAGCGGGGGAAACACCGGGGAGCTGTTTTTT
cdr3_aa: CASSPTSGGNTGELFF

v_call: TRBV12-3/TRBV12-4
j_call: TRBJ1-4
d_call: .
clone_size: .
cdr3_nt: TGTGCCAGCAGTTTAGCTTCCTCAACTAATGAAAAACTGTTTTTT
cdr3_aa: CASSLASSTNEKLFF

v_call: TRBV15
j_call: TRBJ2-5
d_call: .
clone_size: .
cdr3_nt: TGTGCCGCCAGCACTCCAGGGGACTCCGGTAGCCAAGAGACCCAGTACTTC
cdr3_aa: CAASTPGDSGSQETQYF

v_call: TRBV7-2
j_call: TRBJ2-7
d_call: TRBD1
clone_size: many
cdr3_nt: TGTGCCAGCAGTAATAGGTGGGGACAGGGGGCTGGAGAGCAGTACTTC
cdr3_aa: CASSNRWGQGAGEQYF

v_call: TRBV2
j_call: TRBJ2-6
d_call: .
clone_size: .
cdr3_nt: TGTGCCAGCAGAGGTTCGGCGCTCTCTGGGGCCAACGTCCTGACTTTC
cdr3_aa: CASRGSALSGANVLTF

v_call: TRBV20-1
j_call: TRBJ2-7
d_call: .
clone_size: many
cdr3_nt: TGCAGTGCTAGAGTCCAGGCAGGGTTCCACGAGCAGTACTTC
cdr3_aa: CSARVQAGFHEQYF

v_call: TRBV7-2
j_call: TRBJ2-2
d_call: TRBD2
clone_size: .
cdr3_nt: TGTGCCAGCAGCACTCCGGGACTAGCGGCCCACCGGGAGCTGTTTTTT
cdr3_aa: CASSTPGLAAHRELFF

v_call: TRBV10-1
j_call: TRBJ1-2
d_call: .
clone_size: .
cdr3_nt: TGCGCCAGCAGTGATGGAATTGGCTACACCTTC
cdr3_aa: CASSDGIGYTF

v_call: TRBV6-1
j_call: TRBJ2-7
d_call: .
clone_size: .
cdr3_nt: TGTGCCGTCCGGGACACTATCTACGAGCAGTACTTC
cdr3_aa: CAVRDTIYEQYF

v_call: TRBV11-2
j_call: TRBJ2-7
d_call: TRBD1
clone_size: .
cdr3_nt: TGTGCCAGCCGAAGGGGAGGGACAGGGTCCCACGAGCAGTACTTC
cdr3_aa: CASRRGGTGSHEQYF

v_call: TRBV6-6
j_call: TRBJ1-2
d_call: .
clone_size: .
cdr3_nt: TGTGCCAGCAGTTACCTCAGGTCTAACTATGGCTACACCTTC
cdr3_aa: CASSYLRSNYGYTF

v_call: TRBV5-1
j_call: TRBJ2-3
d_call: .
clone_size: .
cdr3_nt: TGCGCCAGCAGCTTGGAAAGGACCACAGATACGCAGTATTTT
cdr3_aa: CASSLERTTDTQYF

v_call: TRBV5-1
j_call: TRBJ2-7
d_call: .
clone_size: many
cdr3_nt: TGCGCCAGCAGCTTGGCGGGAGAGAACGAGCAGTACTTC
cdr3_aa: CASSLAGENEQYF

v_call: TRBV3-1
j_call: TRBJ2-7
d_call: .
clone_size: many
cdr3_nt: TGTGCCAGCAGCCAAGGTGGACAGTACGAGCAGTACTTC
cdr3_aa: CASSQGGQYEQYF

v_call: TRBV15
j_call: TRBJ2-7
d_call: .
clone_size: .
cdr3_nt: TGTGCCACCAGCAGAGATCTCGGGCAGGGCTCGGCCGAGCAGTACTTC
cdr3_aa: CATSRDLGQGSAEQYF

v_call: TRBV5-1
j_call: TRBJ1-1
d_call: .
clone_size: many
cdr3_nt: .
cdr3_aa: CASSTSTGAGAFF

v_call: TRBV19
j_call: TRBJ1-1
d_call: TRBD1
clone_size: .
cdr3_nt: TGTGCCAGTTCAACAGGGGGCTCTTCGAACACTGAAGCTTTCTTT
cdr3_aa: CASSTGGSSNTEAFF

v_call: TRBV3-1
j_call: TRBJ1-1
d_call: .
clone_size: many
cdr3_nt: TGTGCCAGCAGCGAAGGACATATGAACACTGAAGCTTTCTTT
cdr3_aa: CASSEGHMNTEAFF

v_call: TRBV2
j_call: TRBJ1-5
d_call: .
clone_size: .
cdr3_nt: TGTGCCGGCAGAGTGGCAGCCCGCTCGCCCCAGCATTTT
cdr3_aa: CAGRVAARSPQHF

v_call: TRBV5-1
j_call: TRBJ2-7
d_call: TRBD1
clone_size: many
cdr3_nt: TGCGCCAGCAGTTACAAGACAGGGGACGCTTACGAGCAGTACTTC
cdr3_aa: CASSYKTGDAYEQYF

v_call: TRBV2
j_call: TRBJ2-7
d_call: TRBD2
clone_size: .
cdr3_nt: TGTGCCAGCAATTTGGCGGGAGGAGGCGAGCAGTACTTC
cdr3_aa: CASNLAGGGEQYF

v_call: TRBV29-1
j_call: TRBJ1-1
d_call: .
clone_size: .
cdr3_nt: TGCAGCGTTGACGATCTCGAACGTTTCTTT
cdr3_aa: CSVDDLERFF

v_call: TRBV7-2
j_call: TRBJ1-1
d_call: .
clone_size: once
cdr3_nt: TGTGCCAGCAGCTTTTCGTCGTGGGTAAAAGGGAGCCATGATACTGAAGCTTTCTTT
cdr3_aa: CASSFSSWVKGSHDTEAFF

v_call: TRBV29-1
j_call: TRBJ1-1
d_call: .
clone_size: .
cdr3_nt: TGCAGCGTTCACGCAGGTTTGAACACTGAAGCTTTCTTT
cdr3_aa: CSVHAGLNTEAFF

v_call: TRBV7-2
j_call: TRBJ2-7
d_call: .
clone_size: few
cdr3_nt: TGTGCCAGCAGCCACGGACATCCCTACGAGCAGTACTTC
cdr3_aa: CASSHGHPYEQYF

v_call: TRBV6-5
j_call: TRBJ1-6
d_call: .
clone_size: many
cdr3_nt: TGTGCCAGCATGATGGGAATCACTTCACCCCTCCACTTT
cdr3_aa: CASMMGITSPLHF

v_call: TRBV7-8
j_call: TRBJ2-6
d_call: .
clone_size: many
cdr3_nt: TGTGCCAGCAGCCCCCAGGAGATCTCTGGGGCCAACGTCCTGACTTTC
cdr3_aa: CASSPQEISGANVLTF

v_call: TRBV29-1
j_call: TRBJ2-2
d_call: TRBD2
clone_size: .
cdr3_nt: TGCAGCGTTCAAACTGGACTAGCGGCGAACACCGGGGAGCTGTTTTTT
cdr3_aa: CSVQTGLAANTGELFF

v_call: TRBV25-1
j_call: TRBJ2-6
d_call: .
clone_size: .
cdr3_nt: TGTGCCAGCAGTACTCGAATGTACGACACTGGGGCCAACGTCCTGACTTTC
cdr3_aa: CASSTRMYDTGANVLTF